The 25 T cell receptor beta chains presented below share a single source sample, sequenced in a study of blood T cell repertoires in COVID-19. Sequencing used immunoSEQ multiplex PCR; TCRdb keeps in-frame clones, though not all of them. The sample lists just over 650,000 clones, 85% to 90% occurring once. The sequenced sample was peripheral blood. These receptor sequences come from a woman between 18 and 30 years old with acute or convalescent COVID-19.

This clone was picked up a small number of times. The chain combines TRBV5-6 with TRBJ2-2; D unresolved. The length of the CDR3 is 14 residues. V lost 2 bases and J lost 5, with 10 bases in between. CDR1 is SGHDT, CDR2 YYEEEE, per germline. The CDR3 spells CASSFGVLTGELFF. In DNA form, the CDR3 reads TGTGCCAGCAGCTTTGGAGTATTGACCGGGGAGCTGTTTTTT.

The chain carries TRBV2 and TRBJ1-1; TRBD1 matches at 9 bases. Germline V CDR1 and CDR2: SNHLY, FYNNEI. V lost 10 bases and J lost 5; bases outside the gene matches: 5. The CDR3 has 12 amino acids. The CDR3 coding sequence is TGTGCCACGGTGGACAGGGGAACTGAAGCTTTCTTT. This gives the protein CATVDRGTEAFF.

This chain connects TRBV21-1 to TRBJ2-7; TRBD1 is the table's D call, not checked against the DNA. TRBV21-1 is given as a pseudogene. This CDR3 contains 20 residues. CDR3 nucleotide sequence: TGTGCCAGCAGCAAAGTGTCAAGACAGGGGGCAATGAGAGGAACCTACGAGCAGTACTTC. As protein: CASSKVSRQGAMRGTYEQYF.

Note on this clone: The sample holds other DNA sequences that translate to the same CDR3. The chain has TRBV24-1 and TRBJ2-2; TRBD1 matches at 8 bases. Germline CDR1 and CDR2: KGHDR and SFDVKD. V lost 4 bases, J lost 1 base, and 4 bases stayed unmatched. The CDR3 runs to 16 residues. CDR3 nucleotide sequence: TGTGCCACCAGTGACCCCGGACAGGGGAACACCGGGGAGCTGTTTTTT. Its protein product is CATSDPGQGNTGELFF.

V gene TRBV24-1 combines with J gene TRBJ2-2; the match to TRBD1 covers 7 bases. This CDR3 has 14 residues. J gave up 1 base and V 8 bases, and 3 bases lay outside the gene matches. CDR1 is KGHDR, CDR2 SFDVKD, per germline. CDR3 in amino acids: CATKGTENTGELFF. The CDR3 DNA reads TGTGCCACCAAGGGGACAGAGAACACCGGGGAGCTGTTTTTT.

This clone was found once. The V and J genes are TRBV11-2 and TRBJ1-2; 10 nucleotides line up with TRBD1. Looked up from germline, CDR1 is SGHAT and CDR2 is FQNNGV. The ends lost 3 bases at V and 6 bases at J; junction bases unmatched: 1. The CDR3 is 13 amino acids. DNA of the CDR3: TGTGCCAGCAGCTTGGACAGGGGGAATGGCTACACCTTC. This translates into CASSLDRGNGYTF. The full variable domain, completed using reference TRBV11-2 and TRBJ1-2, is EAGVAQSPRYKIIEKRQSVAFWCNPISGHATLYWYQQILGQGPKLLIQFQNNGVVDDSQLPKDRFSAERLKGVDSTLKIQPAKLEDSAVYLCASSLDRGNGYTFGSGTRLTVV.

The V call is TRBV18, the J call TRBJ1-2; D call uncertain. Germline values: CDR1 KGHSH, CDR2 LQKENI. The CDR3 loop spans 13 amino acids. Trimming pared 3 bases from V and 8 bases from J, leaving 13 bases between. The CDR3: CASSPRTAGGYTF. CDR3 coding DNA: TGTGCCAGCTCACCTCGGACGGCGGGAGGCTACACCTTC.

This chain joins TRBV6-5 and TRBJ1-1, with 8 bases identical to TRBD1. Germline V CDR1 and CDR2: MNHEY, SVGAGI. Trimming cost V 2 bases and J 3 bases; bases outside gene matches: 2. The CDR3 is made up of 14 amino acids. CDR3 nucleotide sequence: TGTGCCAGCAGTTACACAGGGGGATACACTGAAGCTTTCTTT. Its translation is CASSYTGGYTEAFF.

The genes are TRBV29-1 and TRBJ1-2, with 9 bases lining up with TRBD1. Germline V gives CDR1 SQVTM, CDR2 ANQGSEA. The J segment lost 8 bases and the V segment lost 6 bases, leaving 10 bases of the junction unmatched. The CDR3 totals 13 residues. This CDR3 reads CSVGTGGDGGYTF. CDR3 DNA: TGCAGCGTAGGAACAGGGGGCGATGGAGGCTACACCTTC.

The chain joins TRBV18 to TRBJ1-5, with 9 bases matching TRBD1. Germline CDR1 reads KGHSH; CDR2 reads LQKENI. V shed 1 base, J shed 6 bases, and the junction held 10 bases outside the gene matches. The CDR3 extends over 17 amino acids. CDR3 nucleotides: TGTGCCAGCTCACCACTTGCCGGGACAGGGAAGAGTCAGCCCCAGCATTTT. It codes for CASSPLAGTGKSQPQHF.

With respect to this clone: Other nucleotide sequences from this sample produce the same CDR3. V usage is TRBV5-1 and J usage is TRBJ1-2; D gene uncertain. The V end was cut by 0 bases, the J end by 4 bases, with 7 bases between. Germline CDR1 reads SGHRS; CDR2 reads YFSETQ. The CDR3 totals 13 residues. The CDR3 nucleotides are TGCGCCAGCAGCTTGGGACAAGTCTATGGCTACACCTTC. Its translation: CASSLGQVYGYTF.

The V and J genes are TRBV11-2 and TRBJ1-1; TRBD1 agrees at 10 bases. The CDR3 has 17 residues. CDR1 is SGHAT and CDR2 is FQNNGV in the germline V gene. V lost 2 bases, J lost 2 bases, and 8 bases stayed unmatched. The CDR3 DNA follows: TGTGCCAGCAGCTTATCATGGGGGGACAGGGGCAACACTGAAGCTTTCTTT. It translates to CASSLSWGDRGNTEAFF.

The genes are TRBV19 and TRBJ1-1; 7 bases map to TRBD1. The CDR3 totals 15 residues. Trimming cost V 2 bases and J 4 bases; bases outside gene matches: 7. Germline V gives CDR1 LNHDA, CDR2 SQIVND (reference sequence). The CDR3: CASSISGGPSTEAFF. DNA of the CDR3: TGTGCCAGTAGTATATCAGGGGGGCCGAGCACTGAAGCTTTCTTT.

In its sample, this clone was seen once. In the same sample, other DNA sequences code for this CDR3. This sequence joins TRBV5-1 and TRBJ1-1; D is possibly TRBD1 (5 bases). Germline CDR1 SGHRS, CDR2 YFSETQ. V was cut by 0 bases and J by 1 base, with 7 bases left in between. This CDR3 has 14 residues. This CDR3 reads CASSLGRANTEAFF. DNA for the CDR3: TGCGCCAGCAGCTTGGGCAGGGCGAACACTGAAGCTTTCTTT.

The chain employs TRBV24-1 and TRBJ1-2, with D possibly being TRBD1 (6 bases). This CDR3 spans 14 amino acids. V was shortened by 6 bases and J by 8 bases, with 18 bases between the two germline ends. Germline V gives CDR1 KGHDR, CDR2 SFDVKD. For the CDR3, the DNA is TGTGCCACCAGTTTTGCAGGGGACGCTACGGGCTACACCTTC. Protein sequence: CATSFAGDATGYTF.

This chain links TRBV6-1 with TRBJ2-1; 12 bases line up with TRBD2. Germline CDR1 and CDR2: MNHNS and SASEGT. This CDR3 is built from 14 residues. J lost 9 bases, V lost 3 bases, and 3 bases had no gene match. The CDR3 DNA reads TGTGCCAGCAGTGATCGACTAGCGGGGGTTGAGCAGTTCTTC. This gives the protein CASSDRLAGVEQFF.

The chain joins TRBV5-5 to TRBJ1-2, with 12 bases that match TRBD1. Germline loops: CDR1 SGHKS, CDR2 YYEKEE (reference sequence). The V gene end was trimmed by 0 bases and the J gene end by 6 bases; junction bases not matched to a gene: 6. This CDR3 is built from 16 residues. The CDR3 here is CASSLVGTGGLNGYTF. In DNA form, the CDR3 reads TGTGCCAGCAGCTTGGTCGGGACAGGGGGCCTCAATGGCTACACCTTC. The full variable domain, rest sourced from reference TRBV5-5 and TRBJ1-2, is DAGVTQSPTHLIKTRGQQVTLRCSPISGHKSVSWYQQVLGQGPQFIFQYYEKEERGRGNFPDRFSARQFPNYSSELNVNALLLGDSALYLCASSLVGTGGLNGYTFGSGTRLTVV.

This chain joins TRBV19 and TRBJ1-1; D not resolved. CDR3 size: 14 residues. CDR1 and CDR2 from the germline V gene are LNHDA and SQIVND (reference sequence). Trimming removed 0 bases at V and 4 bases at J, with 9 bases between. CDR3 amino acids: CASSIDDSATEAFF. In nucleotides, the CDR3 is TGTGCCAGTAGTATAGATGATAGTGCCACTGAAGCTTTCTTT.

This chain uses TRBV7-9 with TRBJ1-2; D not certain. V was clipped by 3 bases and J by 7 bases, with 12 bases between them. Germline CDR1 is SEHNR and CDR2 is FQNEAQ (reference sequence). The CDR3 covers 13 residues. CDR3 amino acids: CASSFGEMSGYTF. As DNA, the CDR3 is TGTGCCAGCAGCTTTGGGGAGATGAGTGGCTACACCTTC.

The chain employs TRBV2 and TRBJ1-1; unclear D gene. Trimming pared 8 bases from V and 3 bases from J, leaving 10 bases between. CDR1 is SNHLY and CDR2 is FYNNEI in the germline V gene. CDR3 length: 12 residues. The CDR3, as DNA: TGTGCCAGCTTTCAGGATTACACTGAAGCTTTCTTT. The encoded protein is CASFQDYTEAFF.

The chain joins TRBV18 to TRBJ2-1; tentative D call: TRBD2 (5 bases). Germline V CDR1 and CDR2: KGHSH, LQKENI. This CDR3 spans 15 amino acids. V dropped 4 bases and J dropped 10 bases, with 20 bases sitting between them. CDR3 sequence: CASSRTTQDSGEQFF. The CDR3 DNA reads TGTGCCAGCTCACGAACGACCCAAGACTCGGGGGAGCAGTTCTTC.

CDR3 amino acids: CAISERYRGDTEAFF. The CDR3 DNA reads as TGTGCCATCAGTGAGCGTTACAGGGGTGACACTGAAGCTTTCTTT. This chain links TRBV10-3 with TRBJ1-1, with 7 bases that match TRBD1. This CDR3 comprises 15 residues. Germline CDR1 reads ENHRY; CDR2 reads SYGVKD. J lost 3 bases, V lost 2 bases, and 6 bases had no gene match.

The CDR3 region is CASSLSPSDGYTF. The CDR3 region has the DNA TGCGCCAGCAGCTTGTCCCCCTCGGATGGCTACACCTTC. V gene TRBV5-1 combines with J gene TRBJ1-2; D unresolved. The germline V and J ends were trimmed by 1 base and 6 bases, with 10 bases remaining between them. The germline V gene encodes CDR1 SGHRS and CDR2 YFSETQ. The CDR3 is made up of 13 amino acids.

The J gene is TRBJ1-3, the V gene TRBV30; no firm D call. CDR3 length: 17 amino acids. V shed 2 bases and J shed 0 bases, with 17 bases lying between them. CDR1 and CDR2 (germline): GTSNPN, SVGIG (reference sequence). Here the CDR3 reads CAWSSTSSVNSGNTIYF. CDR3 DNA sequence: TGTGCCTGGAGTTCAACATCCTCCGTCAACTCTGGAAACACCATATATTTT.

This clone has a single count. The chain employs TRBV12-3 or TRBV12-4 and TRBJ1-2; D is perhaps TRBD1 (5 bases). V gave up 5 bases and J gave up 8 bases, with 15 bases separating them. The CDR3 is 13 residues long. CDR3 amino acids: CASSHQGWYGYTF. The DNA of the CDR3 is TGTGCCAGCAGTCACCAGGGCTGGTACGGCTACACCTTC.